What follows is one T cell receptor (beta chain) and its context. What it binds is not known. V was pared by 5 bases and J by 10 bases, with 7 bases of the junction left unmatched. The CDR3 totals 13 residues. The germline V gene encodes CDR1 MNHEY and CDR2 SMNVEV (reference sequence). This sample is drawn from a study of T cells after yellow fever vaccination. Study outcomes and limitations: Relatively few clonotypes were ones that appeared in both CD4 and CD8 compartments.

Template switching by 5'RACE produced TCR cDNA, adding a universal primer site and UMIs. TCRdb fed the 5' RACE reads into MiXCR, producing one record per CDR3 protein. The sample comprises approximately 580,000 distinct CDR3 sequences, about 15% of which are singletons, and roughly 17% rests with the top ten. The material was PBMCs, obtained 5 days after the first yellow fever vaccination. V is TRBV27 and J is TRBJ1-3, with 8 positions matching TRBD1. The clonotype originates from a man between 18 and 35 years old who received the YFV17D yellow fever vaccine. The DNA for the CDR3 is TGTGCCAGCAGTACAGACAGGGGTAAGACCATATATTTT. It translates to CASSTDRGKTIYF.